The T cell receptor beta chain under discussion was sequenced for a study of blood T cells in healthy people across ages. The wider study: There was about one barcoded beta molecule captured by template switching per two T cells. General study results and limits: TCR beta diversity per million T cells fell roughly linearly with age. Diversity was higher, and naive CD4+ cells more numerous, in long-lived donors than in aged donors.

Notes on this clonotype: The antigen is not known.

Alongside a J-beta primer mix, a sample-barcoded 5' primer served in a second PCR lasting roughly 7 to 11 cycles. TCRdb re-derived calls from the 5' RACE reads in MiXCR, one entry per CDR3 protein. The data contain about 670,000 distinct CDR3 sequences, 40% to 45% of them singletons. Germline assignment: CDR1 MDHEN and CDR2 SYDVKM. With 6 bases removed from V and 5 bases from J, the gap between germline ends came to 8 bases. The CDR3 runs to 13 residues. Isolating PBMCs gave at least 6 million of these cells per sample. The TCR originated in a man older than 75 in good health. Sequences were obtained from blood. V and J are TRBV28 and TRBJ1-6; D remains unclear. CDR3 sequence reads: CASRNIDNSPLHF. CDR3 DNA sequence: TGTGCCAGCAGGAACATAGATAATTCACCCCTCCACTTT.